This T cell receptor (beta chain) is from a study of blood T cells in healthy people across ages. General study results and limits: It was held that the diversity estimates obtained from one million T cells were underestimates. Without sorted subsets, naive and antigen-experienced compartments could not be conclusively compared.

About this clonotype: The antigen remains unidentified.

Primed by a sample-barcoded 5' primer and a J-beta primer mix, a second PCR proceeded for 7 to 11 cycles. Template switching added a 12-random-nucleotide identifier to every cDNA molecule. From the 5' RACE reads, TCRdb called clonotypes with MiXCR, one entry per CDR3 protein. In the table there are roughly 1.6 million distinct CDR3 sequences, 30% to 40% of which are singletons. In germline, CDR1 is DFQATT, CDR2 SNEGSKA (reference sequence). The CDR3 totals 15 residues. The clonotype comes from a woman aged 25-40 years in good health. Material for sequencing was blood. The J gene is TRBJ2-4, the V gene TRBV20-1, with 9 bases fitting TRBD1. The DNA end is a closer match to TRBJ2-7, so the J assignment may be wrong. CDR3 amino acids: CSAITGTGSIYEQYF. CDR3 bases: TGCAGTGCTATTACCGGGACAGGGTCGATTTACGAGCAGTACTTC.